Each of the 2 T cell receptor beta chains below was sequenced from the same sample in a study of blood T cell repertoires in COVID-19. Measured with immunoSEQ multiplex PCR; TCRdb has only the in-frame clones, and not every one. The table has roughly 330,000 clones, around 86% seen once. Sequencing was carried out using peripheral blood. Every receptor here comes from a woman in her forties or fifties with acute or convalescent COVID-19.

This sequence joins TRBV20-1 and TRBJ2-7; weak D call: TRBD2 (6 bases). The germline gives CDR1 DFQATT, CDR2 SNEGSKA (reference sequence). The CDR3 length is 14 residues. Trimming pared 3 bases from V and 4 bases from J, leaving 16 bases between. The CDR3 DNA reads as TGCAGTGCTAGTATCCGGGGGATCCATTACGAGCAGTACTTC. This translates into CSASIRGIHYEQYF.

The V gene is TRBV12-3 or TRBV12-4, the J gene TRBJ2-3; D not certain. The CDR3 spans 12 residues. V dropped 5 bases and J dropped 0 bases, with 3 bases sitting between them. The CDR3 DNA is TGTGCCAGCAGTCTGAGCACAGATACGCAGTATTTT. This codes for CASSLSTDTQYF.